A selection of T cell receptor beta chains follows, all from one sample in a study of identical twins. TCRdb fed the 5' RACE reads into MiXCR, producing one record per CDR3 protein. The table shows under 300,000 distinct CDR3 sequences, with more than 9.5% occurring only once. Separately, the same data were catalogued under a study of yellow fever vaccine responses in identical twins.

The sample comprised memory (CD45RO+) T cells sorted from blood. The receptors stem from a woman younger than 30 in good health. Each CDR3 is given with its conserved first and last residue. A D gene is named only where the DNA matches it firmly.

d_call: -; j_call: TRBJ2-2; v_call: TRBV13; cdr3_aa: CASSLVIGGTGELFF
d_call: -; j_call: TRBJ2-3; v_call: TRBV7-2; cdr3_aa: CASSLSPAWGDTQYF
d_call: -; j_call: TRBJ1-3; v_call: TRBV12-3/TRBV12-4; cdr3_aa: CASSLALGSGNTIYF
d_call: TRBD2; j_call: TRBJ2-1; v_call: TRBV27; cdr3_aa: CASSFQLADNEQFF
d_call: -; j_call: TRBJ1-1; v_call: TRBV7-9; cdr3_aa: CASSLQEGTEAFF
d_call: TRBD1; j_call: TRBJ2-3; v_call: TRBV10-1; cdr3_aa: CASSTGTGSTDTQYF
d_call: -; j_call: TRBJ2-3; v_call: TRBV11-2; cdr3_aa: CASSPRLTVTDTQYF
d_call: TRBD1; j_call: TRBJ2-1; v_call: TRBV20-1; cdr3_aa: CSAATGTGVTNEQFF
d_call: -; j_call: TRBJ1-4; v_call: TRBV9; cdr3_aa: CASGVGEKLFF
d_call: -; j_call: TRBJ2-2; v_call: TRBV5-1; cdr3_aa: CASSLSGLKTGELFF
d_call: -; j_call: TRBJ2-1; v_call: TRBV5-1; cdr3_aa: CASSFGGDLYNEQFF
d_call: -; j_call: TRBJ2-7; v_call: TRBV7-8; cdr3_aa: CASSFQRTEQYF
d_call: -; j_call: TRBJ1-2; v_call: TRBV12-3/TRBV12-4; cdr3_aa: CASSLVNYGYTF
d_call: TRBD1; j_call: TRBJ1-2; v_call: TRBV4-3; cdr3_aa: CASSQELLDRAYGYTF
d_call: TRBD1; j_call: TRBJ2-7; v_call: TRBV20-1; cdr3_aa: CSAPQGVSYEQYF
d_call: TRBD1; j_call: TRBJ2-7; v_call: TRBV12-3/TRBV12-4; cdr3_aa: CASRQGGANYEQYF
d_call: -; j_call: TRBJ2-1; v_call: TRBV30; cdr3_aa: CACPVGLYNEQFF
d_call: TRBD2; j_call: TRBJ2-1; v_call: TRBV7-9; cdr3_aa: CASSTSGRVPRLTYNEQFF
d_call: TRBD2; j_call: TRBJ2-5; v_call: TRBV2; cdr3_aa: CASRFAGGTQETQYF
d_call: TRBD2; j_call: TRBJ2-2; v_call: TRBV5-1; cdr3_aa: CASSAPSGYTGELFF
d_call: -; j_call: TRBJ2-5; v_call: TRBV20-1; cdr3_aa: CSAGTIGQYQETQYF
d_call: -; j_call: TRBJ2-7; v_call: TRBV14; cdr3_aa: CASSTLTGYSYEQYF
d_call: -; j_call: TRBJ2-1; v_call: TRBV12-3/TRBV12-4; cdr3_aa: CASSLRPDSYNEQFF
d_call: TRBD1; j_call: TRBJ1-1; v_call: TRBV2; cdr3_aa: CASRVGQGATEAFF
d_call: -; j_call: TRBJ2-1; v_call: TRBV9; cdr3_aa: CASGGEANEQFF
d_call: TRBD1; j_call: TRBJ2-2; v_call: TRBV29-1; cdr3_aa: CSVETGDTGELFF
d_call: -; j_call: TRBJ2-5; v_call: TRBV7-2; cdr3_aa: CASSIPLQETQYF
d_call: -; j_call: TRBJ2-7; v_call: TRBV5-1; cdr3_aa: CASSFNDPSHEQYF